This TCR beta chain is from a study of cytomegalovirus exposure and HLA in healthy donors. V was clipped by 2 bases and J by 5 bases, with 11 bases between them. The CDR3 extends over 15 amino acids. Germline V gene sequence: CDR1 SGHKS, CDR2 YYEKEE (reference sequence). Researchers ran the PCR with 60 Vbeta and 13 Jbeta primers. Data came from immunoSEQ multiplex PCR; TCRdb stores just in-frame clones and leaves some out. The sample has around 120,000 clones, about 80% seen once; the top ten hold 3.1%. Whole-study results and caveats: Later work associated fewer than 20,000 TCR beta sequences with HLA alleles at 0.05 false discovery rate. In a later analysis, HLA-associated TCR beta chains were more clonally expanded than equally common others. The study found most TCR sequences rare, yet found some public TCRs in many donors.

This clone has just a few counts. Its cognate antigen is unknown. The specimen was PBMCs. This clonotype originated in a woman in her 40s in good health and CMV-seronegative. The chain joins TRBV5-5 to TRBJ1-6; D is unclear. CDR3 sequence reads: CASSFGVIHNSPLHF. For the CDR3, the DNA is TGTGCCAGCAGCTTCGGGGTGATTCATAATTCACCCCTCCACTTT.